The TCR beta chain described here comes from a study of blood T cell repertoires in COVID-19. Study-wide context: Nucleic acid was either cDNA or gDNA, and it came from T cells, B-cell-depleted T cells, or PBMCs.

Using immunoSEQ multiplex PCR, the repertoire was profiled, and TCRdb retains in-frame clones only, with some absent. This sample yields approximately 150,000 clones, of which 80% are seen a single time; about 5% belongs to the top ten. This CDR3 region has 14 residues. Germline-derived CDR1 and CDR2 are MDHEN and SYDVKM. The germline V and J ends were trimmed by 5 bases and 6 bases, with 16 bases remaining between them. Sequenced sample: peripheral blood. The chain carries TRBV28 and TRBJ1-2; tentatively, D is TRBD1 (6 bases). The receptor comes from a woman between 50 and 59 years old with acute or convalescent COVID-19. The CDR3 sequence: CASSPETTGNGYTF. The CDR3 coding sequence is TGTGCCAGCAGTCCAGAGACAACAGGGAATGGCTACACCTTC.